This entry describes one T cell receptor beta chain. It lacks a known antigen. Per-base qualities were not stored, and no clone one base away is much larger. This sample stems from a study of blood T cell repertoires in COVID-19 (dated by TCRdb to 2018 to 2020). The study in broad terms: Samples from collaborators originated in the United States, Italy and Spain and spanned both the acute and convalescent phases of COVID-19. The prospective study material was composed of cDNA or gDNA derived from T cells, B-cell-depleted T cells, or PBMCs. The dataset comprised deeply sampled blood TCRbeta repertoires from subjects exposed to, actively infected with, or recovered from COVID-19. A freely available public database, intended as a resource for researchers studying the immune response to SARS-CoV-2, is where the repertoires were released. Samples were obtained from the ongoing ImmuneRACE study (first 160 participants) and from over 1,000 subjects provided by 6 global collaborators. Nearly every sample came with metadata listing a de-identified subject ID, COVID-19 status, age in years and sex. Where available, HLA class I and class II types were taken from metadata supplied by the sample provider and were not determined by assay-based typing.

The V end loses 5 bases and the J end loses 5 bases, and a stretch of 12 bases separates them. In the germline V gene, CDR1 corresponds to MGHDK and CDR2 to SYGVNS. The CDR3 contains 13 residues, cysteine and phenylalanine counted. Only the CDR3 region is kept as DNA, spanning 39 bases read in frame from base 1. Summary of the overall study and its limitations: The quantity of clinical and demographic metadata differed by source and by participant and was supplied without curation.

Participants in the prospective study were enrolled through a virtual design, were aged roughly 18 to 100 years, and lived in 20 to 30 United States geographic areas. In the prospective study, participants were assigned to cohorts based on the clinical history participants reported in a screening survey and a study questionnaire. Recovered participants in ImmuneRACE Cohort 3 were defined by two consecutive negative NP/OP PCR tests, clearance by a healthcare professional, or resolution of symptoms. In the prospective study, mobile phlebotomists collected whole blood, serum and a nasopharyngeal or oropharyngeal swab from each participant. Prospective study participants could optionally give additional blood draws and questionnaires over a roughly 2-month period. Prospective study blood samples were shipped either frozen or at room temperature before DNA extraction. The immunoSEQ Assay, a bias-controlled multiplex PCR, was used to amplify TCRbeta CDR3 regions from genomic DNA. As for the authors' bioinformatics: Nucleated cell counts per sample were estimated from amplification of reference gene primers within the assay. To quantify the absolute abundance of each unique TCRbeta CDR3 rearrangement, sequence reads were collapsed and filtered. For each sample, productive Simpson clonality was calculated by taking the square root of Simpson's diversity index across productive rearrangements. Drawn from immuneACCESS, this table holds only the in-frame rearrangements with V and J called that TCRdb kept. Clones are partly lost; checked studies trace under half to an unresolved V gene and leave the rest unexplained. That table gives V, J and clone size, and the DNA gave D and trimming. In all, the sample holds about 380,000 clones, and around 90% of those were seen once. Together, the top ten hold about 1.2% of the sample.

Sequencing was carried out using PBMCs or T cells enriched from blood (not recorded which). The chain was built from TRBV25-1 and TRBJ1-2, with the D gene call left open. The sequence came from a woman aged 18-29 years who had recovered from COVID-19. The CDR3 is CASSLGGGYGYTF. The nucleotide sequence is TGTGCCAGCAGTTTAGGTGGAGGGTATGGCTACACCTTC.